A single sample is the source of the 32 T cell receptor beta chains below, sequenced in a study of blood T cell repertoires in COVID-19. The assay was immunoSEQ multiplex PCR, and TCRdb's table has in-frame clones only and misses some. The table shows around 71,000 clones, with more than 70% occurring only once. The sequenced sample consisted of peripheral blood. These receptors were collected from a man older than 75 with acute or convalescent COVID-19.

The chain recombines TRBV5-1 with TRBJ2-5; 10 positions match TRBD1. The CDR3 consists of 14 residues. CDR1 SGHRS and CDR2 YFSETQ come from the germline V gene. The V segment lost 5 bases and the J segment 4 bases; nucleotides outside the gene matches: 5. In DNA form, the CDR3 reads TGCGCCAGCAGGCGGGACAGGGGACGAGAGACCCAGTACTTC. Its translation is CASRRDRGRETQYF.

This clone came up once. The V gene is TRBV6-6, the J gene TRBJ1-1; 10 bases line up with TRBD1. Germline V CDR1 and CDR2: MNHNY, SVGAGI (reference sequence). The CDR3 is 15 amino acids. The junction had 10 bases not matched to a gene; V was cut back by 5 bases and J by 7 bases. The CDR3 reads CASSQPDRGPGEAFF. CDR3 in DNA: TGTGCCAGCAGTCAGCCCGACAGGGGGCCGGGTGAAGCTTTCTTT.

The V and J genes are TRBV4-1 and TRBJ2-6, with D tentatively TRBD2 (5 bases). CDR1 and CDR2 from the germline V gene are MGHRA and YSYEKL. The CDR3 is made up of 19 amino acids. The V end lost 0 bases, the J end lost 0 bases, and 15 bases lay between the germline ends. The CDR3 protein is CASSQEPATTSSGANVLTF. CDR3 DNA sequence: TGCGCCAGCAGCCAAGAACCAGCCACTACTAGCTCTGGGGCCAACGTCCTGACTTTC.

This clone was picked up one time. This sequence joins TRBV5-1 and TRBJ2-7; 7 nucleotides match TRBD2. J was trimmed by 2 bases and V by 3 bases; bases with no gene match: 11. Germline V lookup: CDR1 SGHRS, CDR2 YFSETQ. CDR3 length equals 16 residues. CDR3 region: CASSSLWASGPYEQYF. The CDR3 coding sequence is TGCGCCAGCAGCTCGCTTTGGGCTAGCGGTCCCTACGAGCAGTACTTC.

The chain uses TRBV6-1 and TRBJ1-1, with D unresolved. Germline V gives CDR1 MNHNS, CDR2 SASEGT. Trimming pared 0 bases from V and 11 bases from J, leaving 10 bases between. CDR3 size: 12 residues. CDR3 bases: TGTGCCAGCAGTGAAGCTAACGCCCGGGCTTTCTTT. Protein: CASSEANARAFF.

The CDR3 bases are TGTGCCAGCAGCGTAGATGCGGGAGACACAGATACGCAGTATTTT. It specifies CASSVDAGDTDTQYF. This rearrangement joins TRBV9 to TRBJ2-3, with 7 bases fitting TRBD2. The CDR3 loop spans 15 amino acids. Germline V CDR1 and CDR2: SGDLS, YYNGEE. V lost 0 bases to trimming and J lost 2 bases; unmatched junction nucleotides: 3.

This chain connects TRBV7-2 to TRBJ2-1, with a weak D call TRBD1 (6 bases). V lost 1 base, J lost 1 base, and 8 bases lay in between. Germline-derived CDR1 and CDR2 are SGHTA and FQGNSA. The CDR3 is made up of 15 amino acids. The CDR3 protein is CASSLVTGSYNEQFF. Written as DNA, the CDR3 is TGTGCCAGCAGCTTAGTAACAGGGTCCTACAATGAGCAGTTCTTC.

This clone was observed a handful of times. The chain carries TRBV5-1 and TRBJ2-5; TRBD1 matches at 8 bases. Germline V gene sequence: CDR1 SGHRS, CDR2 YFSETQ. The CDR3 totals 14 residues. V shed 1 base, J shed 5 bases, and the junction held 4 bases outside the gene matches. The CDR3 loop reads CASSLSGGGETQYF. CDR3 DNA: TGCGCCAGCAGCTTGTCAGGGGGCGGGGAGACCCAGTACTTC.

This sequence joins TRBV28 and TRBJ1-3, with a possible D match to TRBD1 (6 bases). V shed 7 bases and J shed 0 bases, with 13 bases lying between them. The CDR3 length is 15 residues. CDR1 is MDHEN and CDR2 is SYDVKM in the germline V gene. For the CDR3, the DNA is TGTGCCAGCAAACAGGGCCGTATCTCTGGAAACACCATATATTTT. Its protein is CASKQGRISGNTIYF.

The chain uses TRBV5-1 and TRBJ1-4; no clear D gene. V shed 3 bases and J shed 8 bases, with 17 bases lying between them. This CDR3 is built from 15 residues. Germline-derived CDR1 and CDR2 are SGHRS and YFSETQ. The CDR3 nucleotides read TGCGCCAGCAGCTCCAATGAGACTCCTTGGGAAAAACTGTTTTTT. This codes for CASSSNETPWEKLFF.

The gene calls are TRBV3-1 (or the pseudogene TRBV3-2) and TRBJ1-5; TRBD1 aligns across 12 bases. With V trimmed by 5 bases and J by 0 bases, 5 bases remained unmatched. CDR1 is LGHDT, CDR2 YNNKEL, per germline (reference sequence). The CDR3 has 17 residues. This CDR3 is CASSTGTGGHSNQPQHF. CDR3 bases: TGTGCCAGCAGCACGGGGACAGGGGGCCATAGCAATCAGCCCCAGCATTTT.

This clone has only one observation. The chain links TRBV12-3 or TRBV12-4 to TRBJ2-3; no definite D call. CDR3 length: 13 residues. V was clipped by 2 bases and J by 7 bases, with 10 bases between them. CDR3 residues: CASSLSQPNTQYF. The CDR3 DNA reads as TGTGCCAGCAGTTTAAGCCAACCCAATACGCAGTATTTT.

The chain uses TRBV5-1 and TRBJ2-6; D gene unclear. Germline V gives CDR1 SGHRS, CDR2 YFSETQ. There are 13 residues in the CDR3. V was pared by 6 bases and J by 2 bases, with 6 bases between. CDR3 amino acids: CASTLPGANVLTF. CDR3 nucleotides: TGCGCCAGCACCCTCCCTGGGGCCAACGTCCTGACTTTC.

V gene TRBV28 combines with J gene TRBJ2-5, with 10 bases fitting TRBD1. The CDR3 extends over 15 amino acids. CDR1 is MDHEN, CDR2 SYDVKM, per germline. V shed 6 bases, J shed 4 bases, and the junction held 8 bases outside the gene matches. The CDR3 is CASSERQGARETQYF. CDR3 coding DNA: TGTGCCAGCAGCGAACGACAGGGGGCGCGAGAGACCCAGTACTTC. Variable domain in full (rest from reference TRBV28 and TRBJ2-5): DVKVTQSSRYLVKRTGEKVFLECVQDMDHENMFWYRQDPGLGLRLIYFSYDVKMKEKGDIPEGYSVSREKKERFSLILESASTNQTSMYLCASSERQGARETQYFGPGTRLLVL.

The chain links TRBV5-4 to TRBJ1-3; D not resolved. Trimming shortened V by 2 bases and J by 4 bases, and 16 bases separated the two germline ends. The CDR3 is made up of 16 amino acids. In germline, CDR1 is SGHNT, CDR2 YYREEE (reference sequence). The CDR3 DNA reads TGTGCCAGCAGCTTAAGTATCAGAGGAGAAGGAAACACCATATATTTT. Encoded protein: CASSLSIRGEGNTIYF.

V gene TRBV28 combines with J gene TRBJ1-1, with D possibly being TRBD1 (6 bases). Germline V gene sequence: CDR1 MDHEN, CDR2 SYDVKM. V was clipped by 6 bases and J by 3 bases, with 14 bases between them. This CDR3 is built from 14 residues. The CDR3 DNA is TGTGCCAGCAGCCCGGGACAAGGGCACACTGAAGCTTTCTTT. This sequence encodes CASSPGQGHTEAFF.

CDR3 DNA sequence: TGTGCCAGCAGCTTACGCAGGGGAAATCAGCCCCAGCATTTT. Protein: CASSLRRGNQPQHF. The chain combines TRBV7-2 with TRBJ1-5; possible D gene TRBD1, 6 bases. Germline lookup yields CDR1 SGHTA and CDR2 FQGNSA. There are 14 residues in the CDR3. V lost 2 bases, J lost 4 bases, and 9 bases lay in between.

This clone came up once. V usage is TRBV6-2 or TRBV6-3 and J usage is TRBJ1-4; unclear D gene. This CDR3 contains 15 residues. Trimming took 5 bases from V and 0 from J, leaving 10 bases between them. Germline CDR1 and CDR2: MNHEY and SVGEGT. The DNA of the CDR3 is TGTGCCAGCAGTGACTACAGAGCAACTAATGAAAAACTGTTTTTT. Amino acids: CASSDYRATNEKLFF.

This chain uses TRBV5-1 with TRBJ2-7; 8 bases match TRBD2. The CDR3 runs 15 residues. Per germline, CDR1 SGHRS and CDR2 YFSETQ. V shed 0 bases, J shed 2 bases, and the junction held 4 bases outside the gene matches. CDR3 amino acids: CASSLAGGPTYEQYF. CDR3 nucleotides: TGCGCCAGCAGCTTGGCGGGAGGGCCGACCTACGAGCAGTACTTC. Based on the CDR3 plus reference TRBV5-1 and TRBJ2-7, the full variable domain is KAGVTQTPRYLIKTRGQQVTLSCSPISGHRSVSWYQQTPGQGLQFLFEYFSETQRNKGNFPGRFSGRQFSNSRSEMNVSTLELGDSALYLCASSLAGGPTYEQYFGPGTRLTVT.

This sequence joins TRBV9 and TRBJ2-2, with D maybe TRBD2 (5 bases). Trimming took off 0 bases at V and 1 base at J, with 7 bases between the two ends. The germline V gene encodes CDR1 SGDLS and CDR2 YYNGEE. The CDR3 consists of 15 residues. This CDR3 is CASSVGGLNTGELFF. CDR3 coding DNA: TGTGCCAGCAGCGTAGGAGGGTTGAACACCGGGGAGCTGTTTTTT.

The chain recombines TRBV5-8 with TRBJ2-5; TRBD1 matches 10 bases. The CDR3 covers 14 residues. After removal of 3 bases from V and 2 bases from J, the junction contained 1 base not matched to a gene. The germline CDR1 and CDR2 sequences are SGHTS and YDEGEE. The CDR3 reads CASSSDRGQETQYF. CDR3 sequence (DNA): TGTGCCAGCAGCTCGGACAGGGGGCAAGAGACCCAGTACTTC.

This chain uses TRBV5-4 with TRBJ1-3; 9 bases map to TRBD1. The CDR3 is 15 residues long. V gave up 0 bases and J gave up 4 bases; unmatched junction bases: 2. Germline V gene data show CDR1 as SGHNT and CDR2 as YYREEE (reference sequence). CDR3 amino acids: CASSLEGTGGNTIYF. In DNA form, the CDR3 reads TGTGCCAGCAGCTTGGAAGGGACAGGGGGAAACACCATATATTTT.

This clone turned up a few times. The CDR3 DNA reads as TGTGCCATCAGTGCTAGGCAGGGTGAATCGCAGGGCTACACCTTC. Translation gives CAISARQGESQGYTF. The chain recombines TRBV10-3 with TRBJ1-2, with a weak D call TRBD1 (5 bases). Germline V gene lookup returns CDR1 ENHRY and CDR2 SYGVKD. The ends were cut back, 4 bases at V and 8 bases at J, with 20 bases in the middle. The CDR3 runs 15 residues.

The V call is TRBV19, the J call TRBJ2-1; TRBD2 matches 7 bases. The CDR3 has 15 amino acids. Germline assignment: CDR1 LNHDA and CDR2 SQIVND (reference sequence). J gave up 4 bases and V 1 base, and 4 bases lay outside the gene matches. The CDR3 DNA sequence: TGTGCCAGTAGTATAGTCAGCGGGACTTACAATGAGCAGTTCTTC. Its translation: CASSIVSGTYNEQFF. The full variable domain, in which reference TRBV19 and TRBJ2-1 provide the parts outside the CDR3, is DGGITQSPKYLFRKEGQNVTLSCEQNLNHDAMYWYRQDPGQGLRLIYYSQIVNDFQKGDIAEGYSVSREKKESFPLTVTSAQKNPTAFYLCASSIVSGTYNEQFFGPGTRLTVL.

This chain uses TRBV10-3 with TRBJ2-7; D possibly corresponds to TRBD2 (5 bases). Trimming shortened V by 3 bases and J by 2 bases, and 11 bases separated the two germline ends. This CDR3 spans 14 amino acids. Germline V gives CDR1 ENHRY, CDR2 SYGVKD. Here the CDR3 DNA reads TGTGCCATCAGTGATGGAGGTGGAACCTACGAGCAGTACTTC. Amino acid sequence: CAISDGGGTYEQYF.

This clone was observed a handful of times. The CDR3 protein is CARWGGGPSYNEQFF. DNA for the CDR3: TGTGCCAGATGGGGGGGAGGGCCCTCCTACAATGAGCAGTTCTTC. This chain links TRBV27 with TRBJ2-1; 7 nucleotides match TRBD2. Trimming at V came to 9 bases and at J to 0 bases, leaving 8 bases not matched to a gene. CDR3 size: 15 residues. CDR1 and CDR2 from the germline V gene are MNHEY and SMNVEV (reference sequence).

This clone has a single count. The CDR3 loop is CASSPGAGGGTDTQYF. CDR3 bases: TGTGCCAGCAGCCCGGGTGCTGGGGGCGGCACAGATACGCAGTATTTT. The chain recombines TRBV5-6 with TRBJ2-3; D is perhaps TRBD1 (6 bases). Trimming took 4 bases from V and 1 from J, leaving 16 bases between them. Germline assignment: CDR1 SGHDT and CDR2 YYEEEE. The CDR3 has 16 amino acids. Filled out from reference TRBV5-6 and TRBJ2-3, the complete variable domain reads DAGVTQSPTHLIKTRGQQVTLRCSPKSGHDTVSWYQQALGQGPQFIFQYYEEEERQRGNFPDRFSGHQFPNYSSELNVNALLLGDSALYLCASSPGAGGGTDTQYFGPGTRLTVL.

This chain connects TRBV9 to TRBJ1-1, with D possibly being TRBD1 (6 bases). The CDR3 has 15 amino acids. Germline values: CDR1 SGDLS, CDR2 YYNGEE. V was cut by 6 bases and J by 0 bases, with 15 bases left in between. This chain's CDR3 is CASNVLGTLNTEAFF. The CDR3 coding sequence is TGTGCCAGCAACGTCCTCGGGACACTGAACACTGAAGCTTTCTTT.

The rearrangement joins TRBV5-4 to TRBJ2-3; 9 bases agree with TRBD2. The trim removed 0 bases at V and 4 bases at J, leaving 3 bases unmatched. Per germline, CDR1 SGHNT and CDR2 YYREEE (reference sequence). The CDR3 is made up of 15 amino acids. CDR3 residues: CASSLGLAAPDTQYF. CDR3 DNA sequence: TGTGCCAGCAGCTTGGGACTAGCGGCTCCAGATACGCAGTATTTT.

This chain connects TRBV12-3 or TRBV12-4 to TRBJ1-2, with TRBD1 matching over 7 bases. V lost 10 bases to trimming and J lost 3 bases; unmatched junction nucleotides: 8. The length of the CDR3 is 13 residues. The CDR3 sequence is CATNRGTYYGYTF. The CDR3 DNA follows: TGTGCCACCAACAGGGGCACTTACTATGGCTACACCTTC.

The chain employs TRBV7-3 and TRBJ1-2; TRBD1 aligns across 8 bases. Germline values: CDR1 SGHTA, CDR2 FQGTGA. V lost 4 bases, J lost 3 bases, and 1 base stayed unmatched. CDR3 length equals 13 residues. CDR3 loop: CASSSGQDYGYTF. Here the CDR3 DNA reads TGTGCCAGCAGCTCGGGACAGGACTATGGCTACACCTTC.

This sequence joins TRBV28 and TRBJ2-2, with 7 bases aligning to TRBD1. After removal of 6 bases from V and 4 bases from J, the junction contained 11 bases not matched to a gene. CDR1 is MDHEN and CDR2 is SYDVKM in the germline V gene. This CDR3 is built from 16 residues. The CDR3 DNA sequence: TGTGCCAGCAGGTCCCACCGGGCAGGGGGCACCGGGGAGCTGTTTTTT. This encodes CASRSHRAGGTGELFF.